The 32 T cell receptor beta chains below were found in one sample sequenced in a study of T cell repertoires in cytomegalovirus infection. Using its own MiXCR run on the reads, TCRdb lists one record per CDR3 protein. This repertoire shows approximately 400,000 distinct CDR3 sequences, approximately 31% found once; its top ten account for roughly 15%. Sequenced sample: PBMCs. Source of these receptors: a human donor in good health (CMV status not recorded). Some clones in this sample may be carry-over from other donors' samples.

V is TRBV20-1 and J is TRBJ2-7; D is uncertain. The CDR3 consists of 11 residues. V lost 3 bases to trimming and J lost 6 bases, with 9 bases between them. Germline CDR1 is DFQATT and CDR2 is SNEGSKA (reference sequence). The CDR3 nucleotides are TGCAGTGCTAGTATAACCTTCGAGCAGTACTTC. Translating gives CSASITFEQYF.

This clonotype was picked up a small number of times. J is TRBJ2-5 and V is TRBV4-1; the D call may be TRBD1 or TRBD2 (5 bases each). Between the trimmed V and J ends, which lost 0 bases and 2 bases, there was a span of 10 bases. In germline, CDR1 is MGHRA, CDR2 YSYEKL. The CDR3 contains 15 residues. The CDR3 bases are TGCGCCAGCAGCCAAGACGGGGCAGGGCAAGAGACCCAGTACTTC. This encodes CASSQDGAGQETQYF.

This clonotype has a count of ten or more. The chain joins TRBV6-1 to TRBJ1-5; D unclear. This CDR3 is 15 amino acids long. Trimming shortened V by 4 bases and J by 0 bases, and 10 bases separated the two germline ends. The germline V gene has CDR1 MNHNS and CDR2 SASEGT. The CDR3 coding sequence is TGTGCCAGCAGTGTTACAGCTTATAGCAATCAGCCCCAGCATTTT. This codes for CASSVTAYSNQPQHF.

The chain carries TRBV24-1 and TRBJ1-2; weak D call: TRBD1 (5 bases). This CDR3 is built from 19 residues. The germline V and J ends were trimmed by 3 bases and 4 bases, with 26 bases remaining between them. Germline CDR1 and CDR2: KGHDR and SFDVKD. CDR3 in amino acids: CATSDNKATGTDIPYGYTF. CDR3 coding DNA: TGTGCCACCAGTGATAACAAAGCGACCGGGACGGATATCCCCTATGGCTACACCTTC.

This sequence joins TRBV20-1 and TRBJ2-7, with D uncertain. The CDR3 spans 13 residues. V gave up 6 bases and J gave up 2 bases, with 14 bases separating them. CDR1 is DFQATT and CDR2 is SNEGSKA in the germline V gene (reference sequence). CDR3 loop: CSAAGGEPYEQYF. CDR3 in DNA: TGCAGTGCCGCCGGTGGGGAACCCTACGAGCAGTACTTC.

In this sample, this clonotype turned up many times. The chain couples TRBV27 to TRBJ1-1; D ambiguous. Germline V gene lookup returns CDR1 MNHEY and CDR2 SMNVEV (reference sequence). Trimming cost V 6 bases and J 0 bases, with 8 bases left between them. The CDR3 sequence is 13 residues long. DNA of the CDR3: TGTGCCAGCAGCTTAGAGATGAACACTGAAGCTTTCTTT. It specifies CASSLEMNTEAFF.

CDR3 DNA sequence: TGTGCCACCAGTGACCGTACCCTTCGGACAGATTTCTATGGCTACACCTTC. Translated: CATSDRTLRTDFYGYTF. This chain connects TRBV24-1 to TRBJ1-2, with D possibly matching TRBD1 (6 bases). This CDR3 comprises 17 residues. The germline V gene has CDR1 KGHDR and CDR2 SFDVKD. V was cut by 4 bases and J by 4 bases, with 21 bases left in between.

This chain's CDR3 is CASRLSSGGKETQYF. The CDR3 nucleotides are TGTGCCAGCAGGCTAAGTAGCGGGGGGAAAGAGACCCAGTACTTC. The chain couples TRBV2 to TRBJ2-5; 10 positions match TRBD2. The CDR3 sequence is 15 residues long. Trimming cost V 6 bases and J 3 bases; bases outside gene matches: 7. CDR1 and CDR2 from the germline V gene are SNHLY and FYNNEI.

The chain has TRBV19 and TRBJ1-2; the D gene is possibly TRBD1 (6 bases). Trimming removed 7 bases from V and 2 bases from J, with 8 bases in between. The CDR3 loop spans 12 amino acids. Germline V CDR1 and CDR2: LNHDA, SQIVND (reference sequence). The CDR3 DNA reads TGTGCCAGTAAGGGGGGAAACTATGGCTACACCTTC. It encodes CASKGGNYGYTF.

This clonotype was counted only a few times. The chain employs TRBV20-1 and TRBJ1-5; D is unresolved. This CDR3 has 15 residues. V gave up 0 bases and J gave up 3 bases, with 12 bases separating them. Germline loops: CDR1 DFQATT, CDR2 SNEGSKA (reference sequence). The CDR3 protein is CSAREPDGYNQPQHF. CDR3 coding DNA: TGCAGTGCTAGAGAGCCGGACGGATACAATCAGCCCCAGCATTTT.

This clonotype has only a few counts. J is TRBJ1-5 and V is TRBV7-2; D gene uncertain. Per the germline V gene, CDR1 is SGHTA and CDR2 is FQGNSA. Trimming took off 1 base at V and 7 bases at J, with 14 bases between the two ends. This CDR3 has 15 amino acids. CDR3 sequence: CASSLDTGSGQPQHF. The CDR3 DNA follows: TGTGCCAGCAGCTTAGATACGGGGTCTGGGCAGCCCCAGCATTTT.

V and J are TRBV6-6 and TRBJ2-3; 8 bases fit TRBD1. Germline V gives CDR1 MNHNY, CDR2 SVGAGI (reference sequence). The CDR3 has 15 residues. The junction had 7 bases not matched to a gene; V was cut back by 5 bases and J by 3 bases. DNA for the CDR3: TGTGCCAGCAGTATAGCGGACAGGGATACAGATACGCAGTATTTT. This codes for CASSIADRDTDTQYF.

At least ten counts were recorded for this clonotype. The rearrangement joins TRBV7-2 to TRBJ2-1, with 7 bases that match TRBD2. The V gene end was trimmed by 5 bases and the J gene end by 3 bases; junction bases not matched to a gene: 13. The CDR3 runs to 17 residues. CDR1 SGHTA and CDR2 FQGNSA come from the germline V gene. The CDR3 bases are TGTGCCAGCAGCCCCCGTCGGGCTAGCGGACACTACAATGAGCAGTTCTTC. It encodes CASSPRRASGHYNEQFF.

The chain links TRBV4-3 to TRBJ2-3; TRBD1 might be the D (5 bases). V gave up 2 bases and J gave up 5 bases, with 11 bases separating them. The CDR3 spans 14 residues. CDR1 is LGHNA and CDR2 is YSLEER in the germline V gene. The CDR3 is CASSQLGAGDTQYF. DNA of the CDR3: TGCGCCAGCAGCCAACTAGGGGCTGGAGATACGCAGTATTTT.

Ten or more counts support this clonotype. This chain joins TRBV24-1 and TRBJ2-3, with a tentative D call TRBD2 (7 bases). Looked up from germline, CDR1 is KGHDR and CDR2 is SFDVKD. The V end lost 4 bases, the J end lost 5 bases, and 15 bases lay between the germline ends. There are 15 residues in the CDR3. Here the CDR3 DNA reads TGTGCCACCAGTGACCTGGGGGGGCGAGAAGATACGCAGTATTTT. Protein sequence: CATSDLGGREDTQYF.

The CDR3, as DNA: TGTGCCAGCAGTGCTACAGGGACCCAAAATGAAAAACTGTTTTTT. This gives the protein CASSATGTQNEKLFF. The V and J genes are TRBV6-6 and TRBJ1-4, with a tentative D call TRBD1 (6 bases). The CDR3 contains 15 residues. The ends were cut back, 5 bases at V and 5 bases at J, with 15 bases in the middle. Germline V gives CDR1 MNHNY, CDR2 SVGAGI (reference sequence).

This clonotype was seen ten or more times. The CDR3 region has the DNA TGTGCCAGCAGTTCTTCCCCAACGGGAGGGGGTGGCTACACCTTC. Protein sequence: CASSSSPTGGGGYTF. V usage is TRBV12-3 or TRBV12-4 and J usage is TRBJ1-2; a weak D match, TRBD1 (6 bases). CDR3 size: 15 residues. The V end lost 4 bases, the J end lost 7 bases, and 19 bases lay between the germline ends.

V gene TRBV20-1 combines with J gene TRBJ1-2; D uncertain. Trimming removed 3 bases at V and 0 bases at J, with 11 bases between. Per the germline V gene, CDR1 is DFQATT and CDR2 is SNEGSKA (reference sequence). CDR3 length: 14 amino acids. This CDR3 is CSASVLAANYGYTF. CDR3 nucleotides: TGCAGTGCTAGTGTTCTTGCAGCTAACTATGGCTACACCTTC.

This clonotype was observed a handful of times. The chain is built from TRBV29-1 and TRBJ1-1; the D gene is possibly TRBD1 (5 bases). Germline V gives CDR1 SQVTM, CDR2 ANQGSEA. V dropped 0 bases and J dropped 3 bases, with 14 bases sitting between them. The CDR3 spans 15 residues. As DNA, the CDR3 is TGCAGCGTTGAAGATCCGGGAGGGGCTTACACTGAAGCTTTCTTT. Translating it yields CSVEDPGGAYTEAFF.

The chain combines TRBV20-1 with TRBJ1-1, with a tentative D call TRBD1 (5 bases). Germline V gene sequence: CDR1 DFQATT, CDR2 SNEGSKA (reference sequence). This CDR3 has 11 amino acids. The CDR3 bases are TGCCGTGGGGCCCGTTCCACTGAAGCTTTCTTT. Protein sequence: CRGARSTEAFF.

The V and J genes are TRBV2 and TRBJ1-4, with D tentatively TRBD1 (5 bases). Per germline, CDR1 SNHLY and CDR2 FYNNEI. The CDR3 runs 13 residues. The V and J ends lost 8 bases and 7 bases respectively, with 14 bases between them. In DNA form, the CDR3 reads TGTGCCAGCGCACCGGACATGGGTGAAAAACTGTTTTTT. Its translation: CASAPDMGEKLFF.

This clonotype came up many times. The CDR3: CASSLRSLETQYF. The CDR3 nucleotides are TGTGCCAGCAGTCTTAGGAGTTTAGAGACCCAGTACTTC. This chain connects TRBV7-6 to TRBJ2-5; D gene unclear. Trimming left V 6 bases short and J 4 bases short, with 12 bases between. The CDR3 extends over 13 amino acids. Per the germline V gene, CDR1 is SGHVS and CDR2 is FNYEAQ.

Notes on this clonotype: A read error may explain this, as a much larger clone is one base away. The chain combines TRBV7-2 with TRBJ2-2, with 7 bases identical to TRBD1. This CDR3 region has 14 residues. The J segment lost 9 bases and the V segment lost 5 bases, leaving 9 bases of the junction unmatched. Germline loops: CDR1 SGHTA, CDR2 FQGNSA. The chain's CDR3 is CASSKTGVGRELFF. The DNA for the CDR3 is TGTGCCAGCAGCAAAACAGGGGTGGGCAGGGAGCTGTTTTTT. Using reference TRBV7-2 and TRBJ2-2 for the parts outside the CDR3, the full variable domain is GAGVSQSPSNKVTEKGKDVELRCDPISGHTALYWYRQSLGQGLEFLIYFQGNSAPDKSGLPSDRFSAERTGGSVSTLTIQRTQQEDSAVYLCASSKTGVGRELFFGEGSRLTVL.

Concerning this clonotype itself: A much larger clone differs from this one at a single base, so this may be a read error. A read error is likely, as this CDR3 ends without the conserved phenylalanine or tryptophan. The chain uses TRBV6-5 and TRBJ2-5, with 9 positions matching TRBD1. V shed 4 bases, J shed 6 bases, and the junction held 6 bases outside the gene matches. The CDR3 covers 14 residues. Germline values: CDR1 MNHEY, CDR2 SVGAGI. The CDR3 DNA reads as TGTGCCAGCAGTTCAGACAGGGGGAGAAAGACCCAGTACTTA. Protein product: CASSSDRGRKTQYL.

This clonotype was picked up many times. The rearrangement joins TRBV7-8 to TRBJ2-7; D is tentatively TRBD1 or TRBD2 (7 bases each). V was clipped by 4 bases and J by 3 bases, with 13 bases between them. Germline V CDR1 and CDR2: SGHVS, FQNEAQ. This CDR3 contains 14 residues. The CDR3 sequence is CASSSQGGNYEQYF. The DNA for the CDR3 is TGTGCCAGCAGCTCGCAGGGGGGGAACTACGAGCAGTACTTC.

This clonotype was counted ten times or more. This sequence joins TRBV7-6 and TRBJ2-5; D remains unclear. CDR3 size: 17 residues. Germline lookup yields CDR1 SGHVS and CDR2 FNYEAQ. Trimming removed 5 bases from V and 3 bases from J, with 22 bases in between. The CDR3 DNA follows: TGTGCCAGCAGCGCCCCCACCGCGTGGACCGACAAAGAGACCCAGTACTTC. Its translation is CASSAPTAWTDKETQYF.

The chain links TRBV7-6 to TRBJ1-1; 9 positions agree with TRBD1. CDR3 length: 15 residues. CDR1 SGHVS and CDR2 FNYEAQ come from the germline V gene. V gave up 5 bases and J gave up 4 bases; unmatched junction bases: 8. CDR3 sequence (DNA): TGTGCCAGCAGCCGAAATACAGGGGGCACCACTGAAGCTTTCTTT. Its protein product is CASSRNTGGTTEAFF.

The chain recombines TRBV3-1 with TRBJ2-2; 7 nucleotides align to TRBD1. The CDR3 spans 13 residues. Looked up from germline, CDR1 is LGHDT and CDR2 is YNNKEL (reference sequence). V was clipped by 6 bases and J by 5 bases; unmatched bases: 3. This CDR3 reads CASRKQGTGELFF. The CDR3 DNA reads as TGTGCCAGCAGAAAACAGGGGACCGGGGAGCTGTTTTTT.

This clonotype has a count of ten or more. The chain is built from TRBV7-2 and TRBJ2-3; D is possibly TRBD2 (6 bases). V lost 1 base, J lost 4 bases, and 18 bases lay in between. The CDR3 extends over 17 amino acids. CDR1 and CDR2 from the germline V gene are SGHTA and FQGNSA. CDR3 DNA sequence: TGTGCCAGCAGCTTAGGACAGAGGGGACTGCCGTCAGATACGCAGTATTTT. Protein product: CASSLGQRGLPSDTQYF. Combining the CDR3 with reference TRBV7-2 and TRBJ2-3 gives the whole variable domain GAGVSQSPSNKVTEKGKDVELRCDPISGHTALYWYRQSLGQGLEFLIYFQGNSAPDKSGLPSDRFSAERTGGSVSTLTIQRTQQEDSAVYLCASSLGQRGLPSDTQYFGPGTRLTVL.

This sequence joins TRBV6-5 and TRBJ2-7, with D perhaps given as TRBD1 or TRBD2 (5 bases each). CDR1 is MNHEY, CDR2 SVGAGI, per germline. Between the trimmed V and J ends, which lost 6 bases and 5 bases, there was a span of 17 bases. CDR3 size: 14 residues. CDR3 in amino acids: CASSLAGAPDEQYF. The CDR3 DNA reads as TGTGCCAGCAGCCTTGCCGGGGCCCCCGACGAGCAGTACTTC.

The V gene is TRBV28, the J gene TRBJ2-1; TRBD2 is a possible D gene (6 bases). The CDR3 is 15 residues long. CDR1 MDHEN and CDR2 SYDVKM come from the germline V gene. V lost 5 bases and J lost 3, with 14 bases in between. Here the CDR3 reads CASSPERADYNEQFF. In nucleotides, the CDR3 is TGTGCCAGCAGTCCCGAGCGGGCGGACTACAATGAGCAGTTCTTC. Looking up the rest from reference TRBV28 and TRBJ2-1 gives the full variable domain: DVKVTQSSRYLVKRTGEKVFLECVQDMDHENMFWYRQDPGLGLRLIYFSYDVKMKEKGDIPEGYSVSREKKERFSLILESASTNQTSMYLCASSPERADYNEQFFGPGTRLTVL.

This clonotype has just one count. CDR3 coding DNA: TGCGCCAGCAGCCAATCAGTAGCGGGGGGGTCTTACAATGAGCAGTTCTTC. It translates to CASSQSVAGGSYNEQFF. The chain joins TRBV4-3 to TRBJ2-1; 11 nucleotides line up with TRBD2. Germline lookup yields CDR1 LGHNA and CDR2 YSLEER. The CDR3 spans 17 residues. After removal of 2 bases from V and 4 bases from J, the junction contained 7 bases not matched to a gene.